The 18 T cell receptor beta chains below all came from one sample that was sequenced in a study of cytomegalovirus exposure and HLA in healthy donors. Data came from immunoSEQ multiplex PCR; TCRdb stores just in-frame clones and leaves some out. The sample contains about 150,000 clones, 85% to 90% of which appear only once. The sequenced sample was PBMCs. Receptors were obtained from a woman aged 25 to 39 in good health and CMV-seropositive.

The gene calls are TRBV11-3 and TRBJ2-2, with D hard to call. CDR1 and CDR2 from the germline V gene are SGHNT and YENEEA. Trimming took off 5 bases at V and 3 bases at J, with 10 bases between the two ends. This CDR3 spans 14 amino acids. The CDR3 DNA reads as TGTGCCAGCAGCCCGTACTACGACACCGGGGAGCTGTTTTTT. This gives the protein CASSPYYDTGELFF.

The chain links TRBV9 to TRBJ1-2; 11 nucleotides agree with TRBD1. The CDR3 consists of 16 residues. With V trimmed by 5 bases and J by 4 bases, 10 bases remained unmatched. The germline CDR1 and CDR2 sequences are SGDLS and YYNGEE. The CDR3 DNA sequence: TGTGCCAGCAGTAGTGGTGGGACAGGGGGAACCTATGGCTACACCTTC. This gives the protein CASSSGGTGGTYGYTF.

CDR3: CASSQSNCQPQHF. The CDR3 region has the DNA TGCGCCAGCAGTCAATCCAACTGTCAGCCCCAGCATTTT. The rearrangement uses TRBV23-1 and TRBJ1-5, with D unresolved. TRBV23-1 is an ORF; its function is uncertain. The V end was cut by 0 bases, the J end by 6 bases, with 6 bases between. The CDR3 consists of 13 residues.

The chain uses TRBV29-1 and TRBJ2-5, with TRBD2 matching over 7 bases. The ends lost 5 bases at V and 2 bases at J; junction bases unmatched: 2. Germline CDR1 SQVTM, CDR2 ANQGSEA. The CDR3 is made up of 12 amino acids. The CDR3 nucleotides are TGCAGCGTTCACGGGGGGCAAGAGACCCAGTACTTC. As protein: CSVHGGQETQYF.

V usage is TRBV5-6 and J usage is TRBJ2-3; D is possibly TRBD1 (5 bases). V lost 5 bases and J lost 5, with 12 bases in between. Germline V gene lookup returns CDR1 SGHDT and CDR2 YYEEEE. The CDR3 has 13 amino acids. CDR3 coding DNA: TGTGCCAGCAGGCACCAGGGAAGAGATACGCAGTATTTT. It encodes CASRHQGRDTQYF.

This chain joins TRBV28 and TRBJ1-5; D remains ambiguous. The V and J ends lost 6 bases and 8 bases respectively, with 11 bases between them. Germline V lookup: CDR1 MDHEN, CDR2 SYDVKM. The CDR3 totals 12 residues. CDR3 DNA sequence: TGTGCCAGCAGGCGGGTAATGGAGCCCCAGCATTTT. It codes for CASRRVMEPQHF.

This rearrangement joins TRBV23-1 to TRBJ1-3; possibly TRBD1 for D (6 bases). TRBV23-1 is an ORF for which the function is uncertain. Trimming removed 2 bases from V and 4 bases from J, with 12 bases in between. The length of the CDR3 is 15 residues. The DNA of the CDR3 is TGCGCCAGCAGTCAAGGCAGGGGTTGGGGAAACACCATATATTTT. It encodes CASSQGRGWGNTIYF.

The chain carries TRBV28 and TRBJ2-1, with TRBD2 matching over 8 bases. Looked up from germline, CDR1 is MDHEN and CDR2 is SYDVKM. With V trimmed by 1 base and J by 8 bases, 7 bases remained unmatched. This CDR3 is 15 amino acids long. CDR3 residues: CASSLSVAGRDEQFF. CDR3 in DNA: TGTGCCAGCAGTTTATCTGTAGCGGGAAGGGATGAGCAGTTCTTC.

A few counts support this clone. The CDR3 region has the DNA TGCGCCAGCAGCCGGCTACAGGGCTTAGCCTACGAGCAGTACTTC. Encoded protein: CASSRLQGLAYEQYF. This chain connects TRBV4-1 to TRBJ2-7; D might be TRBD1 (6 bases). Deletions cut 4 bases from V and 2 bases from J, with 15 bases between. The CDR3 covers 15 residues. Germline V gene data show CDR1 as MGHRA and CDR2 as YSYEKL.

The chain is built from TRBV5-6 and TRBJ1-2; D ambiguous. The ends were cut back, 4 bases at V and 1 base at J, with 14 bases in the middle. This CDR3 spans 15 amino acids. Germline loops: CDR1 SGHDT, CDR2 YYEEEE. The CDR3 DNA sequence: TGTGCCAGCAGCCCCCCGACCTACAGTAACTATGGCTACACCTTC. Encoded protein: CASSPPTYSNYGYTF.

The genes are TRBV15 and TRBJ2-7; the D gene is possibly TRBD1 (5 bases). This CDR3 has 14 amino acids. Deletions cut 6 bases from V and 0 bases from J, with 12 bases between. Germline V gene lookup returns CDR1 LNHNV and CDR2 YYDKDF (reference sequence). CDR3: CATRAPTDSYEQYF. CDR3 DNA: TGTGCCACCAGAGCCCCGACAGACTCCTACGAGCAGTACTTC.

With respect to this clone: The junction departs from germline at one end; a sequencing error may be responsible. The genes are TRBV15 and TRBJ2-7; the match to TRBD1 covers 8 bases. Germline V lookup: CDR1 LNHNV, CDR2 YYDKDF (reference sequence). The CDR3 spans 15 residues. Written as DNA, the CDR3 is TGTGCCACCAGTAGAGGGACAGGACGACCCTACGAGCAGTACTTC. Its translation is CATSRGTGRPYEQYF.

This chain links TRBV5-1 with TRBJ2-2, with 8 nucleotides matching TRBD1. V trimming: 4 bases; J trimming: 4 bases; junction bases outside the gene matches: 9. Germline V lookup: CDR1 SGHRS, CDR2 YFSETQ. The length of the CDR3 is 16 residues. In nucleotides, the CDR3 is TGCGCCAGCAGCCTGTCCTCGGGACAGGCCACCGGGGAGCTGTTTTTT. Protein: CASSLSSGQATGELFF.

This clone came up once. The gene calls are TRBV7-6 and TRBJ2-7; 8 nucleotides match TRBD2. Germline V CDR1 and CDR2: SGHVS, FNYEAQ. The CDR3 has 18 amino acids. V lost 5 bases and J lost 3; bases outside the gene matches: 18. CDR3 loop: CASSRSPASGLNIYEQYF. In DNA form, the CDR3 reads TGTGCCAGCAGCCGCTCCCCCGCTAGCGGGCTAAACATCTACGAGCAGTACTTC.

This chain's CDR3 is CATSGSGASYNEQFF. The CDR3 nucleotides read TGTGCCACCTCGGGGAGCGGGGCCTCCTACAATGAGCAGTTCTTC. The chain couples TRBV19 to TRBJ2-1; 7 positions agree with TRBD2. After removal of 10 bases from V and 0 bases from J, the junction contained 9 bases not matched to a gene. Per the germline V gene, CDR1 is LNHDA and CDR2 is SQIVND (reference sequence). The length of the CDR3 is 15 residues.

CDR3 sequence: CASSHGRTGSYEQYF. The CDR3 DNA reads TGTGCCAGCAGCCACGGCCGGACAGGGTCCTACGAGCAGTACTTC. The chain employs TRBV14 and TRBJ2-7, with 8 positions matching TRBD1. The CDR3 runs to 15 residues. Germline V gene data show CDR1 as SGHDN and CDR2 as FVKESK. Trimming removed 3 bases from V and 1 base from J; junction bases left unmatched: 5.

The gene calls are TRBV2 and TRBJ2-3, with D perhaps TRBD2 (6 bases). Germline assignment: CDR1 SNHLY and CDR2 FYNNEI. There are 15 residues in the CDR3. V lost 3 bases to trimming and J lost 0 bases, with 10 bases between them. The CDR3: CASSDPGGSTDTQYF. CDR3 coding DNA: TGTGCCAGCAGTGATCCCGGGGGAAGCACAGATACGCAGTATTTT.

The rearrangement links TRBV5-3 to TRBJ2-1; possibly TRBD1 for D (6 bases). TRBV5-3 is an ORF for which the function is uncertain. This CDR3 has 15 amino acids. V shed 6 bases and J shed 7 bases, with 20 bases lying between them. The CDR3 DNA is TGTGCCAGAACCACTCCCAGGGGCCCGGGGAATGAGCAGTTCTTC. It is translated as CARTTPRGPGNEQFF.